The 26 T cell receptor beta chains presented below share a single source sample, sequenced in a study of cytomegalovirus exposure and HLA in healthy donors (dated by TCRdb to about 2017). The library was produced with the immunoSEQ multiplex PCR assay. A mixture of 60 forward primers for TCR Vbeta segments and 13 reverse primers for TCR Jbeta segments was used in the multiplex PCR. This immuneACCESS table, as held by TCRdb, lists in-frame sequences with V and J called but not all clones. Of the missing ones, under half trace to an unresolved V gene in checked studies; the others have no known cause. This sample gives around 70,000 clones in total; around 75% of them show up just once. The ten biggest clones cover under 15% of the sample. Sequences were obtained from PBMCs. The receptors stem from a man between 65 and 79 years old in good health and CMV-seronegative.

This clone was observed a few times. The CDR3, as DNA: TGTGCCAGCAGCGGGCGGACAGGGGCAGAGACCCAGTACTTC. Protein: CASSGRTGAETQYF. The genes are TRBV5-5 and TRBJ2-5; 9 bases are a match to TRBD1. The V segment lost 4 bases and the J segment 4 bases; nucleotides outside the gene matches: 5. There are 14 residues in the CDR3. CDR1 and CDR2 (germline): SGHKS, YYEKEE (reference sequence).

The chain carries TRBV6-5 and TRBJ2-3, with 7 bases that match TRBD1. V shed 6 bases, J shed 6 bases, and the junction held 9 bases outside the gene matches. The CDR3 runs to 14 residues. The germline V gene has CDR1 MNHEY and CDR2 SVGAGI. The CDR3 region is CASRTTGKVDTQYF. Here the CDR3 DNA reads TGTGCCAGCAGAACGACAGGGAAGGTCGATACGCAGTATTTT.

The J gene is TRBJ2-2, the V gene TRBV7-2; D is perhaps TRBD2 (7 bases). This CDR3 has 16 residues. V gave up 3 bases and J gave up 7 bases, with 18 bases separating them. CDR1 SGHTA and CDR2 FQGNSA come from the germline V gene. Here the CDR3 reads CASSFLGGARDGELFF. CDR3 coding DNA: TGTGCCAGCAGCTTTCTGGGGGGGGCCCGTGACGGGGAGCTGTTTTTT. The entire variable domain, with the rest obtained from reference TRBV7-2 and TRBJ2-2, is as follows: GAGVSQSPSNKVTEKGKDVELRCDPISGHTALYWYRQSLGQGLEFLIYFQGNSAPDKSGLPSDRFSAERTGGSVSTLTIQRTQQEDSAVYLCASSFLGGARDGELFFGEGSRLTVL.

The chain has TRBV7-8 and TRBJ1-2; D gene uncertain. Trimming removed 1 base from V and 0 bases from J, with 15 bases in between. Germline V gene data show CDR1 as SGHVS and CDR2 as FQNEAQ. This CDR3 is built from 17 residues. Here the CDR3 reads CASSLEASPVTNYGYTF. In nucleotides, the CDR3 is TGTGCCAGCAGCTTAGAAGCCTCTCCGGTCACTAACTATGGCTACACCTTC. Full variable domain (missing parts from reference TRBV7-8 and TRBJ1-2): GAGVSQSPRYKVAKRGQDVALRCDPISGHVSLFWYQQALGQGPEFLTYFQNEAQLDKSGLPSDRFFAERPEGSVSTLKIQRTQQEDSAVYLCASSLEASPVTNYGYTFGSGTRLTVV.

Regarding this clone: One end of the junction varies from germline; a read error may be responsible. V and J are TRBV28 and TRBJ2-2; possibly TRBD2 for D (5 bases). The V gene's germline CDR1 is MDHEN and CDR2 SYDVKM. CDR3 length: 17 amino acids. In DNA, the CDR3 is TGTGCCAGCAGTCTAACGGGCCCGTTTTTCGGCACCGGGGAGCTGCTTTTT. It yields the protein CASSLTGPFFGTGELLF.

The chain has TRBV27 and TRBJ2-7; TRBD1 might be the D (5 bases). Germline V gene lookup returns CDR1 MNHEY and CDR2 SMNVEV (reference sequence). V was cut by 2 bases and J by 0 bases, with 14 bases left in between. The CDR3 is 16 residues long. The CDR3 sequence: CASSLDGQVGSYEQYF. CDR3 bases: TGTGCCAGCAGTTTAGACGGACAAGTCGGCTCCTACGAGCAGTACTTC.

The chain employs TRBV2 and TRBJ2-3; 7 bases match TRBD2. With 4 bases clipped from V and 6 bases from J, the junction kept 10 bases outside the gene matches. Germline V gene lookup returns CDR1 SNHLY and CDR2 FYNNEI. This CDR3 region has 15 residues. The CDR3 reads CASSVGVRLADTQYF. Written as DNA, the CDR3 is TGTGCCAGCAGTGTAGGGGTCCGACTAGCTGATACGCAGTATTTT.

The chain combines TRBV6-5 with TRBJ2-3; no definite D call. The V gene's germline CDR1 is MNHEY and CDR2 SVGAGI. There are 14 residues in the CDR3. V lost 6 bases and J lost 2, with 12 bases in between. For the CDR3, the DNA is TGTGCCAGCAGCCAGGTGTCCGCCACAGATACGCAGTATTTT. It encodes CASSQVSATDTQYF.

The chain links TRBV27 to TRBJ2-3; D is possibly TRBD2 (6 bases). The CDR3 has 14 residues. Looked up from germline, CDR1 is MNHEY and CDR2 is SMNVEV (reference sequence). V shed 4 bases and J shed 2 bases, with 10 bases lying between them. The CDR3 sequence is CASSSPGVTDTQYF. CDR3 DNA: TGTGCCAGCAGTTCCCCGGGGGTCACAGATACGCAGTATTTT.

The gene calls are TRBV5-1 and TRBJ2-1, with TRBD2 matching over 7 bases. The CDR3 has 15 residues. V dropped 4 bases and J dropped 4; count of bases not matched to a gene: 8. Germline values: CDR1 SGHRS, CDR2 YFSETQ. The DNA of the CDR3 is TGCGCCAGCAGCCCGCTCGGCGGGGGATACAATGAGCAGTTCTTC. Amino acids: CASSPLGGGYNEQFF.

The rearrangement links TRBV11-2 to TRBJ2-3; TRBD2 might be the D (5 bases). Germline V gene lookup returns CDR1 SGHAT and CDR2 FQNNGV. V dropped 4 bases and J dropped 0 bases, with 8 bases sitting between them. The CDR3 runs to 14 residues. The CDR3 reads CASSSWTSTDTQYF. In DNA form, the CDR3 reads TGTGCCAGCAGCTCCTGGACTAGCACAGATACGCAGTATTTT.

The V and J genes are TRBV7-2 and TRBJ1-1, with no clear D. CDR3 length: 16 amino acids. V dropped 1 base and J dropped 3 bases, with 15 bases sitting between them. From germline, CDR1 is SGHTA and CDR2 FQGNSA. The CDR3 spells CASSLDAAAGYTEAFF. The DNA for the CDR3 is TGTGCCAGCAGCTTAGACGCCGCTGCCGGGTACACTGAAGCTTTCTTT.

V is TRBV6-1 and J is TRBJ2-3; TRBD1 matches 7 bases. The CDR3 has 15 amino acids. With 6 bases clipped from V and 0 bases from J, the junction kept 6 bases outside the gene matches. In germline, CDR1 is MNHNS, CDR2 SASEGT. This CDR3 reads CASSRQGTSTDTQYF. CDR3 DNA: TGTGCCAGCAGCCGACAGGGCACTAGCACAGATACGCAGTATTTT.

CDR3 sequence reads: CAISEGQGASNSPLHF. CDR3 nucleotides: TGTGCCATCAGTGAGGGACAGGGGGCTAGTAATTCACCCCTCCACTTT. The chain employs TRBV10-3 and TRBJ1-6; 11 bases are shared with TRBD1. The germline V gene encodes CDR1 ENHRY and CDR2 SYGVKD. The CDR3 contains 16 residues. With V trimmed by 2 bases and J by 6 bases, 3 bases remained unmatched.

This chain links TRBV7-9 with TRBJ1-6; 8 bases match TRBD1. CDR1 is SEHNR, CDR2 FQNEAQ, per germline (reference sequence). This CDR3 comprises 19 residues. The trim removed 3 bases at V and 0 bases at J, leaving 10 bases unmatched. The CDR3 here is CASSLGDRGGSSYNSPLHF. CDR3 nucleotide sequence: TGTGCCAGCAGCTTGGGAGACAGGGGTGGGAGCTCCTATAATTCACCCCTCCACTTT. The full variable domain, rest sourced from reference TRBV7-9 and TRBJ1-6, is DTGVSQNPRHKITKRGQNVTFRCDPISEHNRLYWYRQTLGQGPEFLTYFQNEAQLEKSRLLSDRFSAERPKGSFSTLEIQRTEQGDSAMYLCASSLGDRGGSSYNSPLHFGNGTRLTVT.

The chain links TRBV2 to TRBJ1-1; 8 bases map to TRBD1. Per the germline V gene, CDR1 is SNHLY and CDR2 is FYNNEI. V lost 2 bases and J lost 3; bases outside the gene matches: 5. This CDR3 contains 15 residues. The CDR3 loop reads CASSEQGAVDTEAFF. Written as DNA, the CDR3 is TGTGCCAGCAGTGAACAGGGGGCCGTGGACACTGAAGCTTTCTTT.

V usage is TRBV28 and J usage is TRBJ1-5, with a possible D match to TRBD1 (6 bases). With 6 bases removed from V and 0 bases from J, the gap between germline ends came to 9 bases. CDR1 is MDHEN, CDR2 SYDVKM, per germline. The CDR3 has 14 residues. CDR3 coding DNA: TGTGCCAGCAGCCGGACAGTTAGCAATCAGCCCCAGCATTTT. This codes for CASSRTVSNQPQHF. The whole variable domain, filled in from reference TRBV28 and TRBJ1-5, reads DVKVTQSSRYLVKRTGEKVFLECVQDMDHENMFWYRQDPGLGLRLIYFSYDVKMKEKGDIPEGYSVSREKKERFSLILESASTNQTSMYLCASSRTVSNQPQHFGDGTRLSIL.

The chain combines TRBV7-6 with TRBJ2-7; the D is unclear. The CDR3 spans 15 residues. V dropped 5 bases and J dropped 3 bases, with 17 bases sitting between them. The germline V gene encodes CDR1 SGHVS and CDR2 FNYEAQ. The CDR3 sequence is CASSPGSLDYYEQYF. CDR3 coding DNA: TGTGCCAGCAGCCCCGGCAGCCTAGATTACTACGAGCAGTACTTC.

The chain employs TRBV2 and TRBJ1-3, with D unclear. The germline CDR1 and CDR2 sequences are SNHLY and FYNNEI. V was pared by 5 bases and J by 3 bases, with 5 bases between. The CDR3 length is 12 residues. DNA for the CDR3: TGTGCCAGCAGTCCGAGTGGAAACACCATATATTTT. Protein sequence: CASSPSGNTIYF. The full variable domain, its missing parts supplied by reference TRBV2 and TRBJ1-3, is EPEVTQTPSHQVTQMGQEVILRCVPISNHLYFYWYRQILGQKVEFLVSFYNNEISEKSEIFDDQFSVERPDGSNFTLKIRSTKLEDSAMYFCASSPSGNTIYFGEGSWLTVV.

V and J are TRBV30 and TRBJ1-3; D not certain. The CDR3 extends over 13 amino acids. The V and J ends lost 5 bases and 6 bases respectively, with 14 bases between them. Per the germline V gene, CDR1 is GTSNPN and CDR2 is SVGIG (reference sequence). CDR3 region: CAWSSGTLNTIYF. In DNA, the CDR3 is TGTGCCTGGTCATCGGGAACACTAAACACCATATATTTT.

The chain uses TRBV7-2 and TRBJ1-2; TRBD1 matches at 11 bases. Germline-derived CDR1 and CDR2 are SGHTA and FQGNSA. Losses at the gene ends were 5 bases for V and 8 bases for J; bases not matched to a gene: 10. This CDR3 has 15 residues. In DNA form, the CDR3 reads TGTGCCAGCAGCCACGGCCCGGACAGGGGGCAAGGCTACACCTTC. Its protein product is CASSHGPDRGQGYTF.

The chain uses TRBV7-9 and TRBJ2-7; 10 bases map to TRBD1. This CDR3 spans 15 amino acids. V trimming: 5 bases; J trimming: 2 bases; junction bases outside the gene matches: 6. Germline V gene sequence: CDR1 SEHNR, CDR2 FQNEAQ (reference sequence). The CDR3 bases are TGTGCCAGCAGCAATCCAGGACAGGGGGCCTACGAGCAGTACTTC. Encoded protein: CASSNPGQGAYEQYF. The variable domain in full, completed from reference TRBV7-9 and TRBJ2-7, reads DTGVSQNPRHKITKRGQNVTFRCDPISEHNRLYWYRQTLGQGPEFLTYFQNEAQLEKSRLLSDRFSAERPKGSFSTLEIQRTEQGDSAMYLCASSNPGQGAYEQYFGPGTRLTVT.

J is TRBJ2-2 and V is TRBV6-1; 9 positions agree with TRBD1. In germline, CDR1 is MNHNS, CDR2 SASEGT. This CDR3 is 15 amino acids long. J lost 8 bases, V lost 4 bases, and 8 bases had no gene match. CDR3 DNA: TGTGCCAGCAGTGGAGACAGGGGGATCACGGGGGAGCTGTTTTTT. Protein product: CASSGDRGITGELFF.

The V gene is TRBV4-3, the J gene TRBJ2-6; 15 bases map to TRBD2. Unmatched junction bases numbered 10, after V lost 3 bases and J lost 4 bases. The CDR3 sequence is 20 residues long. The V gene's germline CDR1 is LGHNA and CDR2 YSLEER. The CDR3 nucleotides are TGCGCCAGCAGCCACGACGGGACTAGCGGGGGGTCGGGGGGGGCCAACGTCCTGACTTTC. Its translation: CASSHDGTSGGSGGANVLTF.

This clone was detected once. CDR3 in amino acids: CASSLAPLAGDNEQFF. The CDR3 DNA is TGCGCCAGCAGCTTGGCCCCTCTAGCGGGGGACAATGAGCAGTTCTTC. This sequence joins TRBV5-1 and TRBJ2-1; 10 positions agree with TRBD2. This CDR3 is built from 16 residues. Germline assignment: CDR1 SGHRS and CDR2 YFSETQ. The junction had 5 bases not matched to a gene; V was cut back by 0 bases and J by 5 bases.

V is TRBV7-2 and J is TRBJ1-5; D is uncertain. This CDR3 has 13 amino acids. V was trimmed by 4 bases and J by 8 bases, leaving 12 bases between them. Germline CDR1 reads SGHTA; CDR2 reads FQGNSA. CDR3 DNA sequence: TGTGCCAGCAGCTCAGTATGGTTCGAGCCCCAGCATTTT. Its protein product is CASSSVWFEPQHF. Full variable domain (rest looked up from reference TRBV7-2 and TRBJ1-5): GAGVSQSPSNKVTEKGKDVELRCDPISGHTALYWYRQSLGQGLEFLIYFQGNSAPDKSGLPSDRFSAERTGGSVSTLTIQRTQQEDSAVYLCASSSVWFEPQHFGDGTRLSIL.